This T cell receptor beta chain came from a study of CD8 T cells in ankylosing spondylitis. Study-level results: Significantly higher representation of disease-linked clones was reported for matched ankylosing spondylitis synovial fluid. Earlier literature documents some of the motif variants in reactive arthritis synovial fluid and blood. Disease-linked clones were CD8+ and relatively rare in peripheral blood.

This clonotype was counted at least ten times. The antigen is undetermined. The germline gives CDR1 SGHTA, CDR2 FQGNSA. This CDR3 comprises 14 residues. V lost 1 base to trimming and J lost 4 bases, with 5 bases between them. As the method for making TCR beta libraries, quantitative 5'-RACE with molecular barcodes was used. TCRdb redid the calling of the 5' RACE reads with MiXCR, one entry per CDR3 protein. The sample gives under 400,000 distinct CDR3 sequences, around 10% of which show up once; roughly a tenth is in the top ten. The sequencing sample was made of blood, either unsorted or a sorted T cell fraction (not recorded which). V and J are TRBV7-2 and TRBJ2-6, with D uncertain. The TCR originated in a female donor with ankylosing spondylitis or in good health (not recorded which). This CDR3 is CASSLDRGANVLTF. The CDR3 nucleotides are TGTGCCAGCAGCTTAGATCGGGGGGCCAACGTCCTGACTTTC.